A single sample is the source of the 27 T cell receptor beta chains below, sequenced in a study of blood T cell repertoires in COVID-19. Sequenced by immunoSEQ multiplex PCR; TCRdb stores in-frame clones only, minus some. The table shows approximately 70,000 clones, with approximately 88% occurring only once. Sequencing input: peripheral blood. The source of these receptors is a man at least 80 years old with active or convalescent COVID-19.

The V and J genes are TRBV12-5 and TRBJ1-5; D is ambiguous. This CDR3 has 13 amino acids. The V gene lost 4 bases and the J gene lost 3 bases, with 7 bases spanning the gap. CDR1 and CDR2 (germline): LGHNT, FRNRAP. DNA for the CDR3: TGTGCTAGTGGTTCGGTATACAATCAGCCCCAGCATTTT. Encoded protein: CASGSVYNQPQHF.

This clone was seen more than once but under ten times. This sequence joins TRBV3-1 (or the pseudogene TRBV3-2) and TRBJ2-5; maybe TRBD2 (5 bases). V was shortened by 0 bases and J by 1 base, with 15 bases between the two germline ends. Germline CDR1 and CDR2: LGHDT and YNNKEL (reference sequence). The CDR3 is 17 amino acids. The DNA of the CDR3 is TGTGCCAGCAGCCAAGAATTGTGGGGAGCGACCCAAGAGACCCAGTACTTC. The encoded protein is CASSQELWGATQETQYF.

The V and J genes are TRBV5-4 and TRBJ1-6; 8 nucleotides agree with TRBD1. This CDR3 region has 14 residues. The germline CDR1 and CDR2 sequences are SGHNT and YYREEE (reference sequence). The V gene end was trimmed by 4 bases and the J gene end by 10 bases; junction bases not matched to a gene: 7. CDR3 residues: CASSLDRGPSPLHF. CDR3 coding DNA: TGTGCCAGCAGCCTCGACAGGGGCCCCTCACCCCTCCACTTT.

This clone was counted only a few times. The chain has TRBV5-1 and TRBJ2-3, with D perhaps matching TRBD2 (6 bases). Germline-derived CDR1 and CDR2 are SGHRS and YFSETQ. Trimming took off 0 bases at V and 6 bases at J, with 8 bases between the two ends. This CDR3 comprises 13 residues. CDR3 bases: TGCGCCAGCAGCTTGGCCGGAGGGGATACGCAGTATTTT. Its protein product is CASSLAGGDTQYF.

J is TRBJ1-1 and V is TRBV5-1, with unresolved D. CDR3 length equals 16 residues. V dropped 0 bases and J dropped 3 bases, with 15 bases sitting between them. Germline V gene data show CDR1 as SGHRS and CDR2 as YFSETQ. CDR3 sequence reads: CASSLAPGLKHTEAFF. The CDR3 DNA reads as TGCGCCAGCAGCTTGGCCCCCGGACTAAAGCACACTGAAGCTTTCTTT. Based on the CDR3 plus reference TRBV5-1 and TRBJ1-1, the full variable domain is KAGVTQTPRYLIKTRGQQVTLSCSPISGHRSVSWYQQTPGQGLQFLFEYFSETQRNKGNFPGRFSGRQFSNSRSEMNVSTLELGDSALYLCASSLAPGLKHTEAFFGQGTRLTVV.

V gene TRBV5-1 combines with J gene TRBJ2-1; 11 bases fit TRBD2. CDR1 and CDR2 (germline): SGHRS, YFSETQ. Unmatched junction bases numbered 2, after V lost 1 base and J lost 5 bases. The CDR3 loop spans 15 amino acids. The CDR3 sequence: CASSLTSGRDNEQFF. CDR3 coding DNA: TGCGCCAGCAGCTTGACTAGCGGGAGAGACAATGAGCAGTTCTTC.

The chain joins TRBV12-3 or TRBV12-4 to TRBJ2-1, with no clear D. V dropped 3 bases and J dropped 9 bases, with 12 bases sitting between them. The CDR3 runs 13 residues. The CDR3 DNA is TGTGCCAGCAGTTTTGGCAGGTTCGGTGAGCAGTTCTTC. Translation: CASSFGRFGEQFF.

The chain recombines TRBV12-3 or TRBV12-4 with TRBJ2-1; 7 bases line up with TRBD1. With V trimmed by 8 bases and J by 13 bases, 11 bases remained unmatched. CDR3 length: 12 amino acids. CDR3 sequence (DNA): TGTGCCAGCCGGGACAGACAGAGAACCCAGTTCTTC. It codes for CASRDRQRTQFF.

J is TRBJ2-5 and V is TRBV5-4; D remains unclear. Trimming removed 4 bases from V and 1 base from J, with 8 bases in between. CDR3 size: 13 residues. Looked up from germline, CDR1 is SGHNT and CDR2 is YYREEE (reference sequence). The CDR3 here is CASSMPGQETQYF. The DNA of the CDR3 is TGTGCCAGCAGCATGCCGGGCCAAGAGACCCAGTACTTC.

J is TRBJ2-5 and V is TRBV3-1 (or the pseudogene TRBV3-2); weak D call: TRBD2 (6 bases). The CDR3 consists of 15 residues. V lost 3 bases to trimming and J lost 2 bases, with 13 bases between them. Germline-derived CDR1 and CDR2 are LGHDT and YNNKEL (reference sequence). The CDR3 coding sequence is TGTGCCAGCAGCCAGGGAAGCGGGCCTCAAGAGACCCAGTACTTC. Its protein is CASSQGSGPQETQYF.

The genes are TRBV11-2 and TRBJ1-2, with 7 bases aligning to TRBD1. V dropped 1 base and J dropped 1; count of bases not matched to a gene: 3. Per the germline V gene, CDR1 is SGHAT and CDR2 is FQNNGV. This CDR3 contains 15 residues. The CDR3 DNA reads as TGTGCCAGCAGCTTAGTGGGACAGCTTAACTATGGCTACACCTTC. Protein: CASSLVGQLNYGYTF.

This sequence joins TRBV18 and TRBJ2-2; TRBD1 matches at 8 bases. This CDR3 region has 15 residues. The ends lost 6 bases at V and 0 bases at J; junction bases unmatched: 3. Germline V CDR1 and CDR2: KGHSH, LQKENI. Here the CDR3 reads CASSGTGANTGELFF. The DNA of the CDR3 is TGTGCCAGCTCCGGGACAGGAGCGAACACCGGGGAGCTGTTTTTT.

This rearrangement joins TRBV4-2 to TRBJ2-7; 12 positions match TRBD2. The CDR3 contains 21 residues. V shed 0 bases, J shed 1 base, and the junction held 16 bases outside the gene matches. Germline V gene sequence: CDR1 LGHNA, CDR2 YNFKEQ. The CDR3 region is CASSQDLSGLAGVGPSYEQYF. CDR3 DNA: TGTGCCAGCAGCCAAGATCTCTCGGGACTAGCGGGTGTGGGCCCATCCTACGAGCAGTACTTC.

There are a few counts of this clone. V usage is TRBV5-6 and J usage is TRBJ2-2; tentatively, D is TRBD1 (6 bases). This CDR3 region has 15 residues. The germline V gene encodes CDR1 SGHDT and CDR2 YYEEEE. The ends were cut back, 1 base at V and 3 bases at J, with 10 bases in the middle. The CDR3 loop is CASSLQGRDTGELFF. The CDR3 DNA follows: TGTGCCAGCAGCTTGCAGGGGCGAGACACCGGGGAGCTGTTTTTT.

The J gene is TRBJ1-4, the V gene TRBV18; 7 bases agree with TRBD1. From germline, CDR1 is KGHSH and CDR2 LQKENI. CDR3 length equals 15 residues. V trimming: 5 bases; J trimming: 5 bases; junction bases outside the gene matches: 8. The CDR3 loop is CASSKPGQKNEKLFF. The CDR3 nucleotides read TGTGCCAGCTCAAAACCGGGACAGAAAAATGAAAAACTGTTTTTT.

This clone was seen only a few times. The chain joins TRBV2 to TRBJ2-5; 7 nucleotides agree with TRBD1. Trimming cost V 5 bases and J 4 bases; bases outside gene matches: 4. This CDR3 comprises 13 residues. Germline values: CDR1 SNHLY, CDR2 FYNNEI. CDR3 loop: CASSYRGGETQYF. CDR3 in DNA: TGTGCCAGCAGTTACAGGGGTGGAGAGACCCAGTACTTC.

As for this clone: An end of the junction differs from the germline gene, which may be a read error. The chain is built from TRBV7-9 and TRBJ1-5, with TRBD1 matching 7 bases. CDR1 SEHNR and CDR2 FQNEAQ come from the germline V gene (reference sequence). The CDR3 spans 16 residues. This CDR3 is CASSLALGTDYQPQHF. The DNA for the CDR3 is TGTGCCAGCAGCCTAGCCCTCGGGACAGATTATCAGCCCCAGCATTTT. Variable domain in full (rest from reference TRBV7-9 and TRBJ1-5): DTGVSQNPRHKITKRGQNVTFRCDPISEHNRLYWYRQTLGQGPEFLTYFQNEAQLEKSRLLSDRFSAERPKGSFSTLEIQRTEQGDSAMYLCASSLALGTDYQPQHFGDGTRLSIL.

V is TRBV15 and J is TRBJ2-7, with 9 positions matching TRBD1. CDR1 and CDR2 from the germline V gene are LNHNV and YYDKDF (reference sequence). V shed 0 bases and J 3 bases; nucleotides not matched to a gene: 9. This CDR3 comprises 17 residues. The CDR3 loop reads CATSRESGQGRLYEQYF. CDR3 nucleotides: TGTGCCACCAGCAGAGAATCGGGACAGGGCCGACTCTACGAGCAGTACTTC. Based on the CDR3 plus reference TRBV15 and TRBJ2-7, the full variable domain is DAMVIQNPRYQVTQFGKPVTLSCSQTLNHNVMYWYQQKSSQAPKLLFHYYDKDFNNEADTPDNFQSRRPNTSFCFLDIRSPGLGDTAMYLCATSRESGQGRLYEQYFGPGTRLTVT.

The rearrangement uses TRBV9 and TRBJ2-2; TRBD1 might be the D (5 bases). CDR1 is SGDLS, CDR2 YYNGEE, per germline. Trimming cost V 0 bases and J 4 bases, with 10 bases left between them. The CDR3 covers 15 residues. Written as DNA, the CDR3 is TGTGCCAGCAGCGTAGGTCAGGGTGGCACCGGGGAGCTGTTTTTT. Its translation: CASSVGQGGTGELFF.

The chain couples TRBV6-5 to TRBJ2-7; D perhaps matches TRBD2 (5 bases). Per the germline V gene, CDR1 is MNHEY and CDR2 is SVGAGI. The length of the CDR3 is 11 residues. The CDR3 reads CASGSSYEQYF. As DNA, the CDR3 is TGTGCGTCGGGGAGCTCCTACGAGCAGTACTTC.

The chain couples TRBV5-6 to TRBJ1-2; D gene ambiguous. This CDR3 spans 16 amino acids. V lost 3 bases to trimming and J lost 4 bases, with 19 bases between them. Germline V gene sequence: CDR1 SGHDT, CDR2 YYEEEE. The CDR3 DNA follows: TGTGCCAGCAGCTCCGGTTTGAACAGCGGGATCTATGGCTACACCTTC. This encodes CASSSGLNSGIYGYTF.

The CDR3 DNA reads TGTGCCAGCAGCCAATCAGGGGGCGCGAGTTATGGCTACACCTTC. Translating it yields CASSQSGGASYGYTF. The chain uses TRBV3-1 (or the pseudogene TRBV3-2) and TRBJ1-2; TRBD1 matches 8 bases. The CDR3 consists of 15 residues. The germline V gene has CDR1 LGHDT and CDR2 YNNKEL (reference sequence). Trimming removed 2 bases from V and 5 bases from J; junction bases left unmatched: 7.

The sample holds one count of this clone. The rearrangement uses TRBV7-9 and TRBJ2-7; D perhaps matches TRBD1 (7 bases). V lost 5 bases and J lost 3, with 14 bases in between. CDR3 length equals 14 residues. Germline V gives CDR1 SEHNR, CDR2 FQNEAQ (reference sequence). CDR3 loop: CASSVGGGRYEQYF. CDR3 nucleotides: TGTGCCAGCAGCGTAGGAGGGGGCCGCTACGAGCAGTACTTC.

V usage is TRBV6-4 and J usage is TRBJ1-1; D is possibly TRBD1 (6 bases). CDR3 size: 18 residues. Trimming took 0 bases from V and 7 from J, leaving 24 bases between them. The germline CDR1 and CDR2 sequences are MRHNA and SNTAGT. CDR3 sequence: CASSDSTVVDRWDLEAFF. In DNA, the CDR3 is TGTGCCAGCAGTGACTCGACGGTAGTTGACAGGTGGGACCTTGAAGCTTTCTTT.

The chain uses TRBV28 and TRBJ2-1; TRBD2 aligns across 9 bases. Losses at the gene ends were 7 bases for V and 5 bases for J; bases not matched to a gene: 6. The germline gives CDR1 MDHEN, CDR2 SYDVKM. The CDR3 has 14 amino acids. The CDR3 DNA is TGTGCCAGCAACCCGGCGGGGGGGGACAATGAGCAGTTCTTC. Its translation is CASNPAGGDNEQFF.

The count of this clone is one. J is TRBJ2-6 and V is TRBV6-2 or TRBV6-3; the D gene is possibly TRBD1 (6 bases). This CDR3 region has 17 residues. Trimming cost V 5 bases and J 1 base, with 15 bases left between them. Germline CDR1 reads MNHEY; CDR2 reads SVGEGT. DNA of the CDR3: TGTGCCAGCAGTCGCCCCACAGGGAATTCTGGGGCCAACGTCCTGACTTTC. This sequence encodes CASSRPTGNSGANVLTF.

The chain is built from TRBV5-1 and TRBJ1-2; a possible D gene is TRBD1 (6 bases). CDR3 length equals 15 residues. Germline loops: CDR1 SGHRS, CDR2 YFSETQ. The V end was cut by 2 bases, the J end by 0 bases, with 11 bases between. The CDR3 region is CASSLSGASNYGYTF. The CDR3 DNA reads TGCGCCAGCAGCTTATCAGGGGCATCTAACTATGGCTACACCTTC. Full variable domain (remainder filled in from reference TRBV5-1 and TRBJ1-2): KAGVTQTPRYLIKTRGQQVTLSCSPISGHRSVSWYQQTPGQGLQFLFEYFSETQRNKGNFPGRFSGRQFSNSRSEMNVSTLELGDSALYLCASSLSGASNYGYTFGSGTRLTVV.